One sample yielded the 30 T cell receptor beta chains listed below, sequenced in a study of cytotoxic CD8 clonotypes in ibrutinib-treated CLL (dated by TCRdb to 2020 to 2022). Per the publication, the time point label means: approximately 2 years on ibrutinib. Library preparation employed the immunoSEQ multiplex PCR assay. TCRdb carries this immuneACCESS record with in-frame sequences only. Its versions omit some clonotypes, under half of them owing to an unresolved V gene in the studies checked, with the rest unexplained. For this sample the table gives roughly 160,000 clones, of which about 80% were detected only once. The leading ten clones occupy over 4.5% of the sample. Material: PBMCs, obtained after 24 months of ibrutinib treatment. The source of these receptors is a human donor with chronic lymphocytic leukemia.

The rearrangement links TRBV18 to TRBJ1-4, with D possibly being TRBD1 (5 bases). Trimming took off 6 bases at V and 5 bases at J, with 13 bases between the two ends. This CDR3 is built from 14 residues. Germline V lookup: CDR1 KGHSH, CDR2 LQKENI. For the CDR3, the DNA is TGTGCCAGCTCCCGACAGAAGGGGAATGAAAAACTGTTTTTT. It translates to CASSRQKGNEKLFF.

This clone was seen more than once but under ten times. One end of the junction is discordant with germline, which a read error may explain. This chain uses TRBV5-1 with TRBJ1-2, with 12 bases aligning to TRBD1. CDR3 length: 16 residues. CDR1 and CDR2 from the germline V gene are SGHRS and YFSETQ. The CDR3 DNA reads TGCGCCAGCAGCCAAGCCGCGGGACAGGGGGCCTATGGCTACAACTTC. Translation: CASSQAAGQGAYGYNF.

The genes are TRBV9 and TRBJ1-2; maybe TRBD1 (5 bases). Trimming pared 3 bases from V and 0 bases from J, leaving 18 bases between. Germline lookup yields CDR1 SGDLS and CDR2 YYNGEE. The CDR3 consists of 17 residues. The CDR3 nucleotides read TGTGCCAGCAGCGAATCGTCCGGTTGGGGGGCTAACTATGGCTACACCTTC. The encoded protein is CASSESSGWGANYGYTF.

The chain uses TRBV27 and TRBJ1-3; tentatively, D is TRBD1 (5 bases). The CDR3 is 14 amino acids. V lost 2 bases, J lost 4 bases, and 9 bases lay in between. Germline V gene data show CDR1 as MNHEY and CDR2 as SMNVEV (reference sequence). The chain's CDR3 is CASSLGGSGNTIYF. The CDR3 DNA is TGTGCCAGCAGTTTAGGGGGGTCGGGAAACACCATATATTTT.

CDR3 coding DNA: TGTGCCAGCAGCCCCGGGGGCCCTAGCAATCAGCCCCAGCATTTT. Residues: CASSPGGPSNQPQHF. The chain employs TRBV28 and TRBJ1-5; perhaps TRBD1 as D (6 bases). From germline, CDR1 is MDHEN and CDR2 SYDVKM. The CDR3 spans 15 residues. V was trimmed by 6 bases and J by 0 bases, leaving 12 bases between them.

This sequence joins TRBV7-8 and TRBJ2-7, with no clear D. Looked up from germline, CDR1 is SGHVS and CDR2 is FQNEAQ. This CDR3 has 12 amino acids. Trimming stripped 2 bases from V and 4 bases from J, with 6 bases between. CDR3 coding DNA: TGTGCCAGCAGCTTAACGTATTACGAGCAGTACTTC. Protein sequence: CASSLTYYEQYF. Looking up the rest from reference TRBV7-8 and TRBJ2-7 gives the full variable domain: GAGVSQSPRYKVAKRGQDVALRCDPISGHVSLFWYQQALGQGPEFLTYFQNEAQLDKSGLPSDRFFAERPEGSVSTLKIQRTQQEDSAVYLCASSLTYYEQYFGPGTRLTVT.

The CDR3 DNA sequence: TGTGCCAGCAGTTACAGGTCAGGGACCCTTAAGAGTGAAGCTTTCTTT. Its protein is CASSYRSGTLKSEAFF. This rearrangement joins TRBV6-5 to TRBJ1-1, with a possible D match to TRBD1 (5 bases). Germline CDR1 and CDR2: MNHEY and SVGAGI. V was shortened by 2 bases and J by 7 bases, with 20 bases between the two germline ends. This CDR3 is built from 16 residues.

The genes are TRBV7-9 and TRBJ1-1; 7 bases map to TRBD1. Looked up from germline, CDR1 is SEHNR and CDR2 is FQNEAQ (reference sequence). The CDR3 extends over 16 amino acids. Trimming removed 3 bases from V and 1 base from J; junction bases left unmatched: 8. The CDR3 spells CASSFSPGGRNTEAFF. The CDR3 coding sequence is TGTGCCAGCAGCTTTTCGCCAGGGGGTAGGAACACTGAAGCTTTCTTT.

CDR3 residues: CASSPPRTSGGEQFF. CDR3 coding DNA: TGCGCCAGCAGCCCCCCAAGGACTAGCGGGGGCGAGCAGTTCTTC. V usage is TRBV5-1 and J usage is TRBJ2-1; 13 bases agree with TRBD2. The ends lost 4 bases at V and 10 bases at J; junction bases unmatched: 8. Per germline, CDR1 SGHRS and CDR2 YFSETQ. The CDR3 loop spans 15 amino acids. The full variable domain, its missing parts supplied by reference TRBV5-1 and TRBJ2-1, is KAGVTQTPRYLIKTRGQQVTLSCSPISGHRSVSWYQQTPGQGLQFLFEYFSETQRNKGNFPGRFSGRQFSNSRSEMNVSTLELGDSALYLCASSPPRTSGGEQFFGPGTRLTVL.

The CDR3 DNA sequence: TGTGCCAGCAGCTCGAGTGGACTAGCGGGAGGCCACTACAATGAGCAGTTCTTC. It specifies CASSSSGLAGGHYNEQFF. The chain joins TRBV7-3 to TRBJ2-1; the match to TRBD2 covers 14 bases. The J segment lost 3 bases and the V segment lost 4 bases, leaving 8 bases of the junction unmatched. The CDR3 contains 18 residues. Germline values: CDR1 SGHTA, CDR2 FQGTGA.

The rearrangement links TRBV19 to TRBJ1-1; D remains unclear. This CDR3 is 13 amino acids long. V was cut by 5 bases and J by 0 bases, with 7 bases left in between. Germline V gives CDR1 LNHDA, CDR2 SQIVND (reference sequence). CDR3: CASSLRVNTEAFF. CDR3 nucleotide sequence: TGTGCCAGTAGTTTGAGGGTGAACACTGAAGCTTTCTTT.

The chain uses TRBV11-2 and TRBJ2-1, with 15 positions matching TRBD2. The CDR3 extends over 16 amino acids. The germline V gene encodes CDR1 SGHAT and CDR2 FQNNGV. V dropped 5 bases and J dropped 9; count of bases not matched to a gene: 8. The CDR3 spells CASSPGLAGGRGEQFF. The CDR3 nucleotides read TGTGCCAGCAGCCCGGGACTAGCGGGGGGCCGTGGTGAGCAGTTCTTC.

This chain uses TRBV7-2 with TRBJ1-5; weak D call: TRBD1 (6 bases). This CDR3 comprises 14 residues. V was clipped by 4 bases and J by 6 bases, with 13 bases between them. Germline values: CDR1 SGHTA, CDR2 FQGNSA. CDR3 DNA: TGTGCCAGCAGCTCCCTCGACAGGACTCAGCCCCAGCATTTT. It codes for CASSSLDRTQPQHF.

The rearrangement joins TRBV19 to TRBJ1-2; D uncertain. V lost 8 bases and J 0 bases, leaving 22 bases between the germline ends. The CDR3 consists of 17 residues. Germline assignment: CDR1 LNHDA and CDR2 SQIVND (reference sequence). The CDR3 is CASCSISFNPANYGYTF. The DNA of the CDR3 is TGTGCCAGTTGCAGCATCTCTTTCAACCCAGCTAACTATGGCTACACCTTC.

The V gene is TRBV4-1, the J gene TRBJ2-2; D is perhaps TRBD1 or TRBD2 (5 bases each). The CDR3 length is 18 residues. The V gene's germline CDR1 is MGHRA and CDR2 YSYEKL. V was cut by 1 base and J by 2 bases, with 17 bases left in between. The CDR3 region has the DNA TGCGCCAGCAGCCAAGCTGGCTCCGGGGCCTACAACACCGGGGAGCTGTTTTTT. Translated: CASSQAGSGAYNTGELFF.

This chain connects TRBV19 to TRBJ1-4, with TRBD1 matching over 9 bases. The J segment lost 1 base and the V segment lost 5 bases, leaving 5 bases of the junction unmatched. The CDR3 is made up of 16 amino acids. Germline assignment: CDR1 LNHDA and CDR2 SQIVND (reference sequence). CDR3 region: CASSGDRVRTNEKLFF. The CDR3, as DNA: TGTGCCAGTAGTGGGGACAGGGTTAGAACTAATGAAAAACTGTTTTTT.

The gene calls are TRBV2 and TRBJ1-1; D is possibly TRBD1 (5 bases). Trimming left V 3 bases short and J 5 bases short, with 13 bases between. The CDR3 runs 14 residues. Germline V lookup: CDR1 SNHLY, CDR2 FYNNEI. CDR3 in DNA: TGTGCCAGCAGTGACCAGGGAGGGAAGACTGAAGCTTTCTTT. Translated: CASSDQGGKTEAFF.

Comments on this clone: Relative to the germline gene, one junction end is altered; a read error may explain this. The genes are TRBV6-1 and TRBJ2-7; 9 positions match TRBD2. CDR1 and CDR2 (germline): MNHNS, SASEGT. This CDR3 is 16 amino acids long. The CDR3 nucleotides read TGTGCCATCAGTGAGCCACAGACTAGCGGCCGCTACGAGCAGTACTTC. It translates to CAISEPQTSGRYEQYF.

This clone rates as medium-sized. The rearrangement uses TRBV9 and TRBJ2-7; possibly TRBD2 for D (5 bases). Trimming pared 3 bases from V and 7 bases from J, leaving 14 bases between. This CDR3 contains 13 residues. CDR1 and CDR2 (germline): SGDLS, YYNGEE. The CDR3 DNA is TGTGCCAGCAGCGCCCTACTAGGTCGAGAGCAGTACTTC. This sequence encodes CASSALLGREQYF.

The J gene is TRBJ1-5, the V gene TRBV6-5; 8 nucleotides match TRBD1. Per the germline V gene, CDR1 is MNHEY and CDR2 is SVGAGI. The CDR3 contains 16 residues. After removal of 0 bases from V and 6 bases from J, the junction contained 7 bases not matched to a gene. CDR3 nucleotide sequence: TGTGCCAGCAGTTACTCGTTGACAGGGGTCGGTCAGCCCCAGCATTTT. Encoded protein: CASSYSLTGVGQPQHF.

The rearrangement joins TRBV6-5 to TRBJ2-3; a possible D gene is TRBD2 (6 bases). The CDR3 sequence is 15 residues long. CDR1 MNHEY and CDR2 SVGAGI come from the germline V gene. The V and J ends lost 4 bases and 2 bases respectively, with 13 bases between them. DNA for the CDR3: TGTGCCAGCAGTTGGAGGGGAGGTTACACAGATACGCAGTATTTT. Protein product: CASSWRGGYTDTQYF.

The chain employs TRBV7-9 and TRBJ1-2, with D unclear. Germline V CDR1 and CDR2: SEHNR, FQNEAQ (reference sequence). V lost 4 bases and J lost 6, with 15 bases in between. The CDR3 totals 14 residues. In DNA form, the CDR3 reads TGTGCCAGCAGCTCCCGGCGGTTGTGGAATGGCTACACCTTC. Its protein product is CASSSRRLWNGYTF.

This clone appeared a single time. This chain links TRBV6-6 with TRBJ1-2; possible D gene TRBD1, 6 bases. Deletions cut 7 bases from V and 2 bases from J, with 20 bases between. The length of the CDR3 is 16 residues. The germline V gene encodes CDR1 MNHNY and CDR2 SVGAGI (reference sequence). In nucleotides, the CDR3 is TGTGCCAGCATCTCCGGGGAAAGCAGGGGAAACTATGGCTACACCTTC. It codes for CASISGESRGNYGYTF.

This chain connects TRBV7-6 to TRBJ2-7, with 7 bases matching TRBD1. The CDR3 extends over 15 amino acids. The germline gives CDR1 SGHVS, CDR2 FNYEAQ. The trim removed 5 bases at V and 3 bases at J, leaving 10 bases unmatched. The CDR3 is CASSTWGTESYEQYF. In nucleotides, the CDR3 is TGTGCCAGCAGCACCTGGGGGACAGAAAGCTACGAGCAGTACTTC.

This clone was observed a single time. The chain combines TRBV18 with TRBJ2-2, with D uncertain. V lost 8 bases, J lost 0 bases, and 7 bases lay in between. Looked up from germline, CDR1 is KGHSH and CDR2 is LQKENI. The CDR3 loop spans 13 amino acids. In nucleotides, the CDR3 is TGTGCCAGCACGCCGGCGAACACCGGGGAGCTGTTTTTT. This translates into CASTPANTGELFF.

This sequence joins TRBV4-1 and TRBJ1-1; 9 positions agree with TRBD1. This CDR3 comprises 15 residues. V shed 1 base and J 1 base; nucleotides not matched to a gene: 1. CDR1 is MGHRA and CDR2 is YSYEKL in the germline V gene. The DNA of the CDR3 is TGCGCCAGCAGCCAAGCGGGACAGGGGAACACTGAAGCTTTCTTT. Translated, it gives CASSQAGQGNTEAFF.

This clone was picked up a small number of times. The chain employs TRBV4-1 and TRBJ1-1; no reliable D call. Trimming removed 4 bases from V and 1 base from J, with 19 bases in between. Germline CDR1 reads MGHRA; CDR2 reads YSYEKL. The CDR3 is 17 amino acids. CDR3 region: CASSRNRGETQNTEAFF. CDR3 bases: TGCGCCAGCAGCCGAAATCGGGGTGAGACCCAGAACACTGAAGCTTTCTTT.

This sequence joins TRBV4-3 and TRBJ1-1; 7 bases fit TRBD1. CDR1 is LGHNA, CDR2 YSLEER, per germline. This CDR3 contains 16 residues. The V and J ends lost 2 bases and 4 bases, in that order; junction bases with no gene match: 10. In nucleotides, the CDR3 is TGCGCCAGCAGCCAACCCGAAGCACAGGGGCCCACTGAAGCTTTCTTT. Residues: CASSQPEAQGPTEAFF.

This chain links TRBV11-3 with TRBJ2-1, with 7 positions matching TRBD2. From germline, CDR1 is SGHNT and CDR2 YENEEA. The V segment lost 4 bases and the J segment 9 bases; nucleotides outside the gene matches: 12. The CDR3 contains 15 residues. CDR3 DNA sequence: TGTGCCAGCAGCTCGAACGGCGGGAGAGTGGGTGAGCAGTTCTTC. Its translation: CASSSNGGRVGEQFF.

The gene calls are TRBV28 and TRBJ1-4; TRBD1 matches 9 bases. In germline, CDR1 is MDHEN, CDR2 SYDVKM. The CDR3 contains 15 residues. Germline trimming cut 5 bases from V and 4 bases from J; bases unmatched to any gene: 5. The CDR3 spells CASSIPGQGNEKLFF. CDR3 coding DNA: TGTGCCAGCAGTATCCCGGGACAGGGTAATGAAAAACTGTTTTTT.